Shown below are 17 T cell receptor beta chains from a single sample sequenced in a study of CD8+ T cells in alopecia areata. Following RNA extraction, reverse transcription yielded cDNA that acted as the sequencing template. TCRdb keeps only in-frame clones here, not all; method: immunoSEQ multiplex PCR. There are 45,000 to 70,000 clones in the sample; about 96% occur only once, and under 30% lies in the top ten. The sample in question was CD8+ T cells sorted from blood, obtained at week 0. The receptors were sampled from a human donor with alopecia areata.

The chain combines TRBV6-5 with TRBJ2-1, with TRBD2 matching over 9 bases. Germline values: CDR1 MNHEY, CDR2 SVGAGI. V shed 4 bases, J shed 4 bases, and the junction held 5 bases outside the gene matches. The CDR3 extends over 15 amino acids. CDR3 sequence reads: CASSSDSGGYNEQFF. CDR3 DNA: TGTGCCAGCAGTTCGGATAGCGGGGGTTACAATGAGCAGTTCTTC.

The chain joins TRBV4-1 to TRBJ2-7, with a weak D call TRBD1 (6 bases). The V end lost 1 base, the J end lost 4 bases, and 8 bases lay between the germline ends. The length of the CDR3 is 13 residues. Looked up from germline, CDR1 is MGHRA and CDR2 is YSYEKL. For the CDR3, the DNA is TGCGCCAGCAGCCAAGGTACAGGGTACGAGCAGTACTTC. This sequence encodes CASSQGTGYEQYF.

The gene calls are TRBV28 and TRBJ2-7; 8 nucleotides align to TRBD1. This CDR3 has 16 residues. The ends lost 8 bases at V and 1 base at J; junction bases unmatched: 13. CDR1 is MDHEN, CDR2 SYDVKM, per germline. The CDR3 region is CASVPTGTGVSYEQYF. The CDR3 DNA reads TGTGCCAGCGTTCCGACGGGGACAGGCGTTTCCTACGAGCAGTACTTC.

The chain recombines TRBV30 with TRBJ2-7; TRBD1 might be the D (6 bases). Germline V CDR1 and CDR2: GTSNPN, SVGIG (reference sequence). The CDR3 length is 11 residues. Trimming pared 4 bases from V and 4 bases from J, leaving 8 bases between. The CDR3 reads CAWTQGYEQYF. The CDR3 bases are TGTGCCTGGACACAGGGTTACGAGCAGTACTTC.

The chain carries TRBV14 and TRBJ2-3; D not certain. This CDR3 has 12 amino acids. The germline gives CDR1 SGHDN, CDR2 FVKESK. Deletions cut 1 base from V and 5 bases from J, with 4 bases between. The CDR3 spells CASSQVVDTQYF. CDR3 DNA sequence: TGTGCCAGCAGCCAAGTGGTAGATACGCAGTATTTT.

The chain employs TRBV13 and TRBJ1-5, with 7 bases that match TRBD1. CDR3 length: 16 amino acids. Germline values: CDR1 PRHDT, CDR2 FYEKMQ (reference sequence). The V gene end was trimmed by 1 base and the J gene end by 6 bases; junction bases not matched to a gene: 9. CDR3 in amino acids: CASSLASDRATQPQHF. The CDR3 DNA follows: TGTGCCAGCAGCTTAGCTAGTGACAGGGCCACTCAGCCCCAGCATTTT.

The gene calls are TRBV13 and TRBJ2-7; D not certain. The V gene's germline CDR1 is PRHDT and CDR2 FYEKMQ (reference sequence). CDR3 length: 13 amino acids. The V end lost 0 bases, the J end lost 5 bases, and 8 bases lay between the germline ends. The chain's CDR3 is CASSLGFGDEQYF. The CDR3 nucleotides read TGTGCCAGCAGCTTAGGGTTTGGTGACGAGCAGTACTTC.

The CDR3 nucleotides read TGTGCTAGTGGTCCTTTTCCAGGGAAGCAGAACACTGAAGCTTTCTTT. It yields the protein CASGPFPGKQNTEAFF. V usage is TRBV12-5 and J usage is TRBJ1-1; D is perhaps TRBD1 (5 bases). The CDR3 totals 16 residues. Germline V gene sequence: CDR1 LGHNT, CDR2 FRNRAP. V was clipped by 5 bases and J by 1 base, with 17 bases between them.

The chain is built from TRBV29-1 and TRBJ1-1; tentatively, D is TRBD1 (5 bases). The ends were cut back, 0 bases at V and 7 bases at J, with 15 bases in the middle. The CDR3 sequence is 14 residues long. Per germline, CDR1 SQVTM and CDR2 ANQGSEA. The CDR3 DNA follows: TGCAGCGTTGAAGATAGAGGACAAGGGGATGAAGCTTTCTTT. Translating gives CSVEDRGQGDEAFF.

The CDR3 DNA sequence: TGTGCCTGGAGTGTAGGGACCGGCCACTTAGAGACCCAGTACTTC. Amino acid sequence: CAWSVGTGHLETQYF. This chain links TRBV30 with TRBJ2-5, with D perhaps matching TRBD1 or TRBD2 (5 bases each). CDR1 and CDR2 (germline): GTSNPN, SVGIG (reference sequence). V lost 0 bases and J 4 bases, leaving 15 bases between the germline ends. The CDR3 sequence is 15 residues long.

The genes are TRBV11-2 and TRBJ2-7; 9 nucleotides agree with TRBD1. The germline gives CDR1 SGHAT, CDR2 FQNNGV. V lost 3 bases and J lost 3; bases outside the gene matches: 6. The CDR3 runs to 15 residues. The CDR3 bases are TGTGCCAGCAGCTTTGCCGGGACAGGGAACTACGAGCAGTACTTC. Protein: CASSFAGTGNYEQYF.

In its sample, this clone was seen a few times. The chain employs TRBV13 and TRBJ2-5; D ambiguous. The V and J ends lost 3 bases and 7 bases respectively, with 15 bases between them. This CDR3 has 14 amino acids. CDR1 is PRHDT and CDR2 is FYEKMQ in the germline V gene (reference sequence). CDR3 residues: CASSFESAGRTQYF. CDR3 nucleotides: TGTGCCAGCAGCTTTGAAAGCGCAGGAAGGACCCAGTACTTC. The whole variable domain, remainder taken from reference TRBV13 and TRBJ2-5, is AAGVIQSPRHLIKEKRETATLKCYPIPRHDTVYWYQQGPGQDPQFLISFYEKMQSDKGSIPDRFSAQQFSDYHSELNMSSLELGDSALYFCASSFESAGRTQYFGPGTRLLVL.

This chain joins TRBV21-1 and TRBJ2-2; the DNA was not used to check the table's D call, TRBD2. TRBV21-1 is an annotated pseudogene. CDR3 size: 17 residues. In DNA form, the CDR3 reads TGTGCCAGCAGCAGCCCAGGGAGGGGTCCGAACACCGGGGAGCTGTTTTTT. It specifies CASSSPGRGPNTGELFF.

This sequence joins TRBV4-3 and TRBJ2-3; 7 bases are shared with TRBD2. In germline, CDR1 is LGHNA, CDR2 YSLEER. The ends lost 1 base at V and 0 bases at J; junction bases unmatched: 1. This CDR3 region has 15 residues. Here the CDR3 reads CASSQGLASTDTQYF. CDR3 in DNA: TGCGCCAGCAGCCAAGGACTAGCCAGCACAGATACGCAGTATTTT.

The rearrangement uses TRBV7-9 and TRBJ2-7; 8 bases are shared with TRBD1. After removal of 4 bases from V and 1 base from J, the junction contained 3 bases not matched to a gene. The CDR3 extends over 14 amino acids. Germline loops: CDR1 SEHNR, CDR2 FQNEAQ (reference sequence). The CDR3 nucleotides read TGTGCCAGCAGCTCACAGGGGGTATCCTACGAGCAGTACTTC. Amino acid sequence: CASSSQGVSYEQYF.

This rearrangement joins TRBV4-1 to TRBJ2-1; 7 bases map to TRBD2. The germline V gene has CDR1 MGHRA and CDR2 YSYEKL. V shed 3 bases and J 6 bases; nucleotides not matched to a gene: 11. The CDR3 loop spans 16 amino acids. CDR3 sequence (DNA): TGCGCCAGCAGCCAGGTTAGCGGGTTGGGGTCCAATGAGCAGTTCTTC. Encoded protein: CASSQVSGLGSNEQFF.

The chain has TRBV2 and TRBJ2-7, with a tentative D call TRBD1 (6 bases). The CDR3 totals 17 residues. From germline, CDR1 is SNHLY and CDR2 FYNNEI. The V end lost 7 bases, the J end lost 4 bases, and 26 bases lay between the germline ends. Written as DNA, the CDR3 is TGTGCCAGCACCAGTGAAGGGGACAACCCTTATGCGTACGAGCAGTACTTC. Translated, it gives CASTSEGDNPYAYEQYF. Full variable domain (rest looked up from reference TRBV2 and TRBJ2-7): EPEVTQTPSHQVTQMGQEVILRCVPISNHLYFYWYRQILGQKVEFLVSFYNNEISEKSEIFDDQFSVERPDGSNFTLKIRSTKLEDSAMYFCASTSEGDNPYAYEQYFGPGTRLTVT.